The clone carrying this T cell receptor (beta chain) has a count of ten or more. As yet, its antigen is unknown. No donor had other autoimmune disease, uncontrolled infection, pregnancy or lactation. These data originate in a study of Graves' ophthalmopathy and Graves' hyperthyroidism. RNA transcripts were the source from which TCR beta CDR3 regions were amplified. After a first-round RT-PCR with HTBI primers, a second-round multiplex PCR was run. TCRdb reprocessed the multiplex PCR reads with MiXCR, giving one entry per CDR3 protein. The sample yields about 340,000 distinct CDR3 sequences, about a sixth seen once. The study's findings and limits: A model built from 13 signatures distinguished ophthalmopathy from stable hyperthyroidism with roughly 90% sensitivity and about 81% specificity.

With 1 base removed from V and 3 bases from J, the gap between germline ends came to 16 bases. CDR3 length: 17 residues. The germline V gene encodes CDR1 MNHNS and CDR2 SASEGT. The sample was peripheral blood. This TCR derives from an adult man with Graves' ophthalmopathy. The genes are TRBV6-1 and TRBJ1-5; possible D gene TRBD1, 5 bases. The CDR3 coding sequence is TGTGCCAGCAGTGAAGATAGGGCAGGGTGGTCCAATCAGCCCCAGCATTTT. Translating gives CASSEDRAGWSNQPQHF.